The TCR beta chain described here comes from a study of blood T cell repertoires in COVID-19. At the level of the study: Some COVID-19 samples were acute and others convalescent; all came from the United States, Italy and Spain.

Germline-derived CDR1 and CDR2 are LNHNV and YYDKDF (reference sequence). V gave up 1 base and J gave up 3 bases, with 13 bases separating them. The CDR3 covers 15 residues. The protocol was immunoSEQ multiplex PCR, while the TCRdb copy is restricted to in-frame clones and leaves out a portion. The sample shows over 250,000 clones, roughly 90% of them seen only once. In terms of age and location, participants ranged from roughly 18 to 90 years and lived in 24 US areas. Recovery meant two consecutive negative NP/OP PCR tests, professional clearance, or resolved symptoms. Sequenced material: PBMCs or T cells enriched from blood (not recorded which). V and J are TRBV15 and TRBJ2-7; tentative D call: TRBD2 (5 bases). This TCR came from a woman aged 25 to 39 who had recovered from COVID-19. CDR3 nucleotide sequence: TGTGCCACCAGCAGAGTTAGGGAGCCAAACTACGAGCAGTACTTC. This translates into CATSRVREPNYEQYF. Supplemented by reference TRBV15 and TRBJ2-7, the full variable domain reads DAMVIQNPRYQVTQFGKPVTLSCSQTLNHNVMYWYQQKSSQAPKLLFHYYDKDFNNEADTPDNFQSRRPNTSFCFLDIRSPGLGDTAMYLCATSRVREPNYEQYFGPGTRLTVT.